This T cell receptor (beta chain) was identified during a study of T cell repertoires in aging, cancer and after chemotherapy. Whole-study context: Donor ages fell into six groups from 30 or younger up to 70 or older. Study results and limitations: Compared with age-matched healthy donors, untreated hematological or solid cancer patients showed higher blood TCR clonality.

TRB rearrangements spanning V, D and J were amplified using mixed TRB-A/B primers. A single record per CDR3 protein comes from TCRdb applying MiXCR to the multiplex PCR reads. This table has just over 9,000 distinct CDR3 sequences, more than 20% appearing once. This clonotype is medium-sized in the sample. Its specificity is not known. Germline V CDR1 and CDR2: MNHEY, SVGAGI. The CDR3 loop spans 13 amino acids. J lost 10 bases, V lost 6 bases, and 9 bases had no gene match. The template was genomic DNA from peripheral blood, not RNA. This sequence was found in a human donor with a blood cancer. The donor label of this sample is uncertain. V is TRBV6-5 and J is TRBJ2-1; TRBD2 matches at 7 bases. Sequenced: blood. CDR3 region: CASSNSGRREQFF. In DNA, the CDR3 is TGTGCCAGCAGCAATAGCGGGCGTCGAGAGCAGTTCTTC.